Listed below are T cell receptor beta chains from one sample, sequenced in a study of regulatory T cells in long-lasting Graves disease. A single record per CDR3 protein comes from TCRdb applying MiXCR to the multiplex PCR reads. This sample has hundreds of thousands of distinct CDR3 sequences, with 12% found just once. These sequences were also reported in another study, on T cells in Graves' hyperthyroidism and ophthalmopathy.

The sequenced sample was peripheral blood mononuclear cells (PBMCs), obtained at new diagnosis, from a patient treated with antithyroid drugs. These receptors were obtained from a woman in her 30s with Graves disease. CDR3s include the opening cysteine and the closing phenylalanine or tryptophan. The D gene is left open where the match is weak. Rows give clone size only sometimes, using once, few, many, or a class for an expanded clone.

many	-	TRBV12-3/TRBV12-4	TRBJ1-2	CASRSETGNYGYTF	TGTGCCAGCAGATCCGAAACAGGGAACTATGGCTACACCTTC
many	-	TRBV6-1	TRBJ1-2	CASTMTGRYGYTF	TGTGCCAGCACCATGACGGGCCGCTATGGCTACACCTTC
few	TRBD2	TRBV28	TRBJ2-7	CASSLSITAASGRDEQYF	TGTGCCAGCAGTTTATCAATAACGGCGGCTAGCGGGAGGGACGAGCAGTACTTC
few	-	TRBV10-3	TRBJ2-3	CAMSARDPDTQYF	TGTGCCATGTCAGCGAGGGATCCAGATACGCAGTATTTT
many	-	TRBV7-3	TRBJ2-5	CASSLTLGDETQYF	TGTGCCAGCAGCTTAACACTGGGTGATGAGACCCAGTACTTC
many	TRBD2	TRBV7-2	TRBJ2-5	CASSLGGLAGVETQYF	TGTGCCAGCAGCTTAGGAGGGCTAGCGGGAGTAGAGACCCAGTACTTC
many	-	TRBV20-1	TRBJ2-6	CSARVQGAGANVLTF	TGCAGTGCTAGAGTACAGGGCGCTGGGGCCAACGTCCTGACTTTC
many	-	TRBV20-1	TRBJ1-1	CSARNPGGEDTEAFF	TGCAGTGCTAGGAACCCCGGAGGGGAGGACACTGAAGCTTTCTTT
many	-	TRBV3-1	TRBJ1-1	CASSRKGLNTEAFF	TGTGCCAGCAGCCGAAAAGGACTGAACACTGAAGCTTTCTTT
few	TRBD2	TRBV19	TRBJ2-7	CASRWVSGSSYEQYF	TGTGCCAGTAGATGGGTCAGCGGGAGTTCCTACGAGCAGTACTTC
many	-	TRBV28	TRBJ2-1	CASSTVEPRNEQFF	TGTGCCAGCAGTACCGTCGAACCGCGGAATGAGCAGTTCTTC
few	TRBD1	TRBV6-9	TRBJ1-2	CASSYGTGDTYGYTF	TGTGCCAGCAGTTATGGGACAGGGGATACCTATGGCTACACCTTC
-	-	TRBV19	TRBJ2-2	CASSRDISPGSGELFF	TGTGCCAGTAGTCGGGACATATCTCCAGGCAGCGGGGAGCTGTTTTTT
many	TRBD1	TRBV3-1	TRBJ2-7	CASSQEYRGEQYF	TGTGCCAGCAGCCAAGAATACAGGGGCGAGCAGTACTTC
-	-	TRBV10-3	TRBJ2-3	CAIRGGQTDTQYF	TGTGCCATCAGGGGGGGACAGACAGATACGCAGTATTTT
many	TRBD2	TRBV19	TRBJ2-5	CASSKGLAGRETQYF	TGTGCCAGTAGTAAGGGACTAGCGGGAAGAGAGACCCAGTACTTC
few	-	TRBV6-5	TRBJ1-6	CASSYSRTGFNSPLHF	TGTGCCAGCAGTTACTCGAGGACCGGTTTTAATTCACCCCTCCACTTT
many	-	TRBV3-1	TRBJ1-1	CASSQIRGNTEAFF	TGTGCCAGCAGCCAGATCAGGGGGAACACTGAAGCTTTCTTT
many	-	TRBV20-1	TRBJ1-6	CSARRTVTSSYNSPLHF	TGCAGTGCTAGACGGACAGTTACCAGCTCCTATAATTCACCCCTCCACTTT
many	-	TRBV11-2	TRBJ2-7	CASRPWDSYEQYF	TGTGCCAGCAGGCCCTGGGACTCCTACGAGCAGTACTTC
many	-	TRBV28	TRBJ2-5	CASSLEVFKTQYF	TGTGCCAGCAGTTTAGAGGTTTTCAAGACCCAGTACTTC
many	-	TRBV27	TRBJ2-1	CASSATGTVYNEQFF	TGTGCCAGCAGTGCCACCGGGACTGTCTACAATGAGCAGTTCTTC
few	-	TRBV5-6	TRBJ1-2	CASSSQMLYGYTF	TGTGCCAGCAGTTCGCAGATGCTCTATGGCTACACCTTC
many	-	TRBV13	TRBJ2-1	CASSPAGDYNEQFF	TGTGCCAGCAGCCCCGCCGGGGACTACAATGAGCAGTTCTTC
few	-	TRBV25-1	TRBJ2-5	CASSVQGNRETQYF	TGTGCCAGCAGTGTTCAGGGGAACAGGGAGACCCAGTACTTC
few	-	TRBV28	TRBJ1-2	CASTPRTVSYGYTF	TGTGCCAGCACCCCAAGGACAGTCAGCTATGGCTACACCTTC
few	-	TRBV2	TRBJ2-3	CASRNQGTTDTQYF	TGTGCCAGCAGAAACCAGGGTACCACAGATACGCAGTATTTT
-	TRBD2	TRBV5-4	TRBJ2-5	CASSLAREGGETQYF	TGTGCCAGCAGCTTGGCGCGGGAGGGCGGGGAGACCCAGTACTTC
-	TRBD1	TRBV6-9	TRBJ1-1	CASSSRDRGPANTEAFF	TGTGCCAGCAGTTCCCGGGACAGGGGGCCTGCGAACACTGAAGCTTTCTTT
many	TRBD2	TRBV20-1	TRBJ2-7	CSARDPAGGGYEQYF	TGCAGTGCTAGAGATCCAGCGGGAGGGGGCTACGAGCAGTACTTC
few	-	TRBV4-3	TRBJ2-1	CASSQANLYEQFF	TGCGCCAGCAGCCAAGCCAATTTATATGAGCAGTTCTTC
-	-	TRBV9	TRBJ2-1	CASSGVSLYNEQFF	TGTGCCAGCAGCGGCGTCTCGCTCTACAATGAGCAGTTCTTC
many	-	TRBV13	TRBJ1-1	CASSPTGELNTEAFF	TGTGCCAGCAGCCCTACGGGGGAATTGAACACTGAAGCTTTCTTT
many	TRBD1	TRBV7-2	TRBJ1-3	CASSVPGTGGNTIYF	TGTGCCAGCAGCGTTCCCGGGACAGGTGGAAACACCATATATTTT
many	-	TRBV18	TRBJ2-2	CASSPDQAGTGELFF	TGTGCCAGCTCACCGGATCAAGCCGGGACCGGGGAGCTGTTTTTT
many	TRBD2	TRBV12-3/TRBV12-4	TRBJ2-2	CASTLAGLAGGNSNTGELFF	TGTGCCAGCACCCTAGCCGGACTAGCGGGAGGGAACTCGAACACCGGGGAGCTGTTTTTT
-	-	TRBV7-3	TRBJ2-1	CASSLASALGKNNEQFF	TGTGCCAGCAGCTTGGCTTCCGCCTTGGGTAAAAACAATGAGCAGTTCTTC
-	-	TRBV12-3/TRBV12-4	TRBJ1-5	CASSLMAQPQHF	TGTGCCAGCAGTTTAATGGCTCAGCCCCAGCATTTT
few	-	TRBV6-2/TRBV6-3	TRBJ2-7	CASSYDTGSYEQYF	TGTGCCAGCAGTTACGATACAGGCTCCTACGAGCAGTACTTC
many	TRBD1	TRBV6-5	TRBJ2-3	CASSSRTGTDTQYF	TGTGCCAGCAGTTCCAGGACAGGGACAGATACGCAATATTTT
many	-	TRBV12-3/TRBV12-4	TRBJ2-6	CASSPREAGANVLTF	TGTGCCAGCAGCCCCAGGGAGGCTGGGGCCAACGTCCTGACTTTC
-	TRBD1	TRBV18	TRBJ2-7	CASSEGQRPYYEQYF	TGTGCCAGCTCAGAGGGACAGAGACCTTACTACGAGCAGTACTTC
-	TRBD2	TRBV24-1	TRBJ2-1	CATHSSGTTKNKTYNEQFF	TGTGCCACTCACAGTAGCGGGACCACAAAAAATAAAACCTACAATGAGCAGTTCTTC
few	TRBD1	TRBV7-9	TRBJ1-4	CASRRQGINEKLFF	TGTGCCAGCAGAAGACAGGGTATAAATGAAAAACTGTTTTTT
many	-	TRBV18	TRBJ2-1	CASSPPGTVTYNEQFF	TGTGCCAGCTCACCTCCCGGGACGGTTACCTACAATGAGCAGTTCTTC
many	TRBD2	TRBV6-1	TRBJ2-7	CASIQLRGVYEQYF	TGTGCCAGCATCCAACTGCGGGGGGTCTACGAGCAGTACTTC
many	-	TRBV4-1	TRBJ1-6	CASSPLAIMGSPLHF	TGCGCCAGCAGCCCCCTCGCGATAATGGGGTCACCCCTCCACTTT
many	TRBD1	TRBV19	TRBJ1-4	CASSIQGARGEKLFF	TGTGCCAGTAGTATACAGGGGGCGCGAGGTGAAAAACTGTTTTTT
many	-	TRBV7-8	TRBJ2-4	CASSLASLTAKNIQYF	TGTGCCAGCAGCTTAGCCTCTCTGACAGCCAAAAACATTCAGTACTTC
few	-	TRBV5-1	TRBJ2-1	CASSFQAGLANEQFF	TGCGCCAGCAGCTTTCAGGCCGGCCTGGCCAATGAGCAGTTCTTC
-	-	TRBV18	TRBJ2-7	CASSRRETGSYEQYF	TGTGCCAGCTCAAGGAGGGAGACAGGATCCTACGAGCAGTACTTC
many	-	TRBV30	TRBJ1-4	CAWSVRDRLNEKLFF	TGTGCCTGGAGTGTACGAGACAGGCTTAATGAAAAACTGTTTTTT
many	-	TRBV9	TRBJ1-1	CASSVALGEAFF	TGTGCCAGCAGCGTAGCACTAGGTGAAGCTTTCTTT